This is a list of T cell receptor beta chains from one sample in a study of T cell responses to AZD1222 COVID-19 vaccine. Repertoires were generated with immunoSEQ multiplex PCR, while TCRdb's copy carries only in-frame clones and drops some. The sample has 150,000 or so clones; 80% to 85% are singletons. The starting material was peripheral blood, obtained on day 0 of MenACWY control vaccination. The source of these receptors is an adult in good health. CDR3s include the opening cysteine and the closing phenylalanine or tryptophan. Fields, in order: V gene, J gene, D gene, clone size, CDR3 length, CDR3 DNA, CDR3 protein. A D gene is named only where the DNA matches it firmly. Only part of the rows carry a size: once, few, many, or a class if the clone is expanded.

>TRBV2|TRBJ2-5|TRBD2|few|12
TGTGCCAGCAGTGAGGGAGGGCGGGGGGTCTACTTC
CASSEGGRGVYF
>TRBV18|TRBJ2-3|-|-|13
TGTGCCAGCTCACCGGGATCCGCAGATACGCAGTATTTT
CASSPGSADTQYF
>TRBV3-1/TRBV3-2|TRBJ1-3|-|-|15
TGTGCCAGCAGCCAGAGGGGTGAGCGTCGAAACACCATATATTTT
CASSQRGERRNTIYF
>TRBV5-1|TRBJ2-5|-|-|12
TGCGCCAGCAGCTTTATCCCGGGGACCCAGTACTTC
CASSFIPGTQYF
>TRBV11-2|TRBJ1-2|-|many|13
TGTGCCAGCAGCTCCCCGATCCCGTATGGCTACACCTTC
CASSSPIPYGYTF
>TRBV19|TRBJ1-6|-|few|16
TGTGCCAGTAGTACCTCCATTGGGCCCTCCTCGGGACCCCTCCACTTT
CASSTSIGPSSGPLHF
>TRBV11-1|TRBJ2-5|-|-|15
TGTGCCAGCAGCCCCACTGCCCGGGAGCGAGAGACCCAGTACTTC
CASSPTARERETQYF
>TRBV6-1|TRBJ1-5|-|-|15
TGTGCCAGCAGTGAAGACAGGGCGAGGAGGTTGCCCCAGCATTTT
CASSEDRARRLPQHF
>TRBV12-2|TRBJ2-3|-|-|17
TGTGCAAGTCGCCCTCCCCGAGGCGGAAATACCACAGATACGCAGTATTTT
CASRPPRGGNTTDTQYF
>TRBV18|TRBJ1-6|-|-|15
TGTGCCAGCTTCGACGGACAGAGCTATAATTCACCCCTCCACTTT
CASFDGQSYNSPLHF
>TRBV4-1|TRBJ2-4|-|-|16
TGCGCCAGCAGCCAAGCTGAGGGGACTTTGCTAAACATTCAGTACTTC
CASSQAEGTLLNIQYF
>TRBV21-1|TRBJ1-6|-|-|18
TGTGCCAGCAGCCCGCGAGTGACTTCCCGCTCCTATAATTCACCCCTCCACTTT
CASSPRVTSRSYNSPLHF
>TRBV6-5|TRBJ2-3|TRBD2|few|15
TGTGCCAGCAGCCCGACTAGCGGGGGGGCTGGTACGCAGTATTTT
CASSPTSGGAGTQYF
>TRBV6-5|TRBJ1-3|-|-|14
TGTGCCGTGTGGGGGGGAGGAGCTGGAAACACCATATATTTT
CAVWGGGAGNTIYF
>TRBV28|TRBJ1-1|-|-|16
TGTGCCAGCAGTTCGGGACTAGGGGGGGAGAACACTGAAGCTTTCTTT
CASSSGLGGENTEAFF
>TRBV18|TRBJ1-4|-|-|16
TGTGCCAGCTCACCACGGGACGTCGGAAGTCGTAAAAAACTGTTTTTT
CASSPRDVGSRKKLFF
>TRBV12-3/TRBV12-4|TRBJ2-1|-|-|12
TGTGCCAGCAGGGGGGGACAGAATGAGCAGTTCTTC
CASRGGQNEQFF
>TRBV28|TRBJ1-5|-|-|14
TGTGCCAGCAGTTTAGGTACCAGCAATCAGCCCCAGCATTTT
CASSLGTSNQPQHF
>TRBV5-1|TRBJ2-1|TRBD2|-|15
TGCGCCAGCAGCCAAACCGGACTAGCGGGGGGGCACGAGTTCTTC
CASSQTGLAGGHEFF
>TRBV6-5|TRBJ1-4|TRBD1|-|14
TGTGCCAGCAGCCGACAGGGAAAGGGTGAAAAACTGTTTTTT
CASSRQGKGEKLFF
>TRBV28|TRBJ2-5|-|-|11
TGTGCCAGCAGCTCGCTCGCCCCCAGTTACTTC
CASSSLAPSYF
>TRBV19|TRBJ2-6|-|-|15
TGTGCCAGTAGTTGGCGGAGCTCTGGGGCCAACGTCCTGACTTTC
CASSWRSSGANVLTF
>TRBV6-1|TRBJ1-2|-|-|15
TGTGCCAGCAGTGAGGTCACCGGGGCCGGCTATGGCTACACCTTC
CASSEVTGAGYGYTF
>TRBV19|TRBJ1-1|-|-|13
TGTGCCAGTAGTATAGAGGAGGGAGCTGAAGCTTTCTTT
CASSIEEGAEAFF
>TRBV28|TRBJ1-6|-|-|15
TGTGCCAGCAGTTTTGGAGACGCCTATAATTCACCCCTCCACTTT
CASSFGDAYNSPLHF
>TRBV9|TRBJ2-2|-|-|14
TGTGCCAGCAGCGGACAGGGGAGGGTCGGGGAGCTGTTTTTT
CASSGQGRVGELFF
>TRBV2|TRBJ1-1|TRBD1|-|16
TGTGCCAGCAGGGAAACAGGGGGCTCCATGAACACTGAAGCTTTCTTT
CASRETGGSMNTEAFF
>TRBV6-1|TRBJ2-3|-|-|17
TGTGCCAGCAGTGAAAAGGGATTGGGCAAATACACAGATACGCAGTATTTT
CASSEKGLGKYTDTQYF
>TRBV6-5|TRBJ1-2|TRBD1|-|14
TGTGCCAGCAGTCGCTCGACAGGGGGCGGTGGCTACACCTTC
CASSRSTGGGGYTF
>TRBV28|TRBJ1-2|-|-|13
TGTGCCAGCAGTTACCGGGGGGTCGATGGCTACACCTTC
CASSYRGVDGYTF
>TRBV6-5|TRBJ2-1|TRBD2|-|15
TGTGCCAGCAGAAAAGGGGCTAGCGGGGGCAATGAGCAGTTCTTC
CASRKGASGGNEQFF
>TRBV18|TRBJ2-2|TRBD2|few|18
TGTGCCAGCTCATCAACGGGACTAGCGGGGTCGAACACCGGGGAGCTGTTTTTT
CASSSTGLAGSNTGELFF
>TRBV5-5|TRBJ2-5|TRBD1|-|15
TGTGCCAGCAGCAACGGACAGGGGTGGAAGGAGACCCAGTACTTC
CASSNGQGWKETQYF
>TRBV5-8|TRBJ1-4|-|few|13
TGTGCCAGCACCAGGCGCGATAATGAAAACCTGTTTTTT
CASTRRDNENLFF
>TRBV7-9|TRBJ2-2|TRBD1|few|15
TGTGCCAGCAGCCGGGGACAGGGTTACACCGGGGAGCTGTTTTTT
CASSRGQGYTGELFF
>TRBV18|TRBJ1-2|-|-|14
TGTGCCAGCTCACTGGTCAGGAATGACTATGGCTACACCTTC
CASSLVRNDYGYTF
>TRBV18|TRBJ1-2|-|-|14
TGTGCCAGCTCACCACCGCGGTCAACTTATGGCTACACCTTC
CASSPPRSTYGYTF
>TRBV11-2|TRBJ1-3|-|-|14
TGTGCCAGCAGTGACCGTTTCTCTGGAAACACCATATATTTT
CASSDRFSGNTIYF
>TRBV11-2|TRBJ1-6|-|-|14
TGTGCCAGCAGCCTTGGGAGCAGGGCGTCACCCCTCCACTTT
CASSLGSRASPLHF
>TRBV6-5|TRBJ1-1|TRBD1|-|13
TGTGCCACCCGGGGGACAGGGACTTCTGAAGCTTTCTTT
CATRGTGTSEAFF